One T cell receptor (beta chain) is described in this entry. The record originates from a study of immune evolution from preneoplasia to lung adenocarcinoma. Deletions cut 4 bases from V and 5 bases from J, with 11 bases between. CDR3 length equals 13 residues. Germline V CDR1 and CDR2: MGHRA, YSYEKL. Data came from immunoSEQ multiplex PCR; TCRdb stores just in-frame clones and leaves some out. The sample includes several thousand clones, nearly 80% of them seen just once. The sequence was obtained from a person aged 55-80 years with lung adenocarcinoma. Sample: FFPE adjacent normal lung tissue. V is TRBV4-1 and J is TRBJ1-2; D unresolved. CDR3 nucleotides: TGCGCCAGCAGCCCCAGATTTTTGTATGGCTACACCTTC. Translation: CASSPRFLYGYTF.